Listed below are T cell receptor beta chains from one sample, sequenced in a study of identical twins. TCRdb reanalysed the 5' RACE reads using MiXCR and keeps one entry per CDR3 protein. The data contain over 200,000 distinct CDR3 sequences, under 8.5% of them singletons. The data were also submitted as part of a second study, on T cells expressing NK-cell markers.

Material for sequencing was CD8+ T cells sorted from blood. Receptors were obtained from a woman between 18 and 29 years old in good health. CDR3s include the opening cysteine and the closing phenylalanine or tryptophan. A D gene is named only where the DNA matches it firmly. Size values are once, few and many counts, or a class for expanded clones, and some rows have none.

j_call clone_size v_call d_call cdr3_aa cdr3_nt
TRBJ2-2 few TRBV28 TRBD1 CASSTREMTGPNTGELFF TGTGCCAGCAGTACCCGTGAGATGACAGGGCCGAACACCGGGGAGCTGTTTTTT
TRBJ2-7 - TRBV12-5 - CASGPSDYEQYF TGTGCTAGTGGTCCCTCGGACTACGAGCAGTACTTC
TRBJ2-3 few TRBV7-9 TRBD2 CASSPALRESSTDTQYF TGTGCCAGCAGCCCGGCTTTGCGGGAGTCGAGCACAGATACGCAGTATTTT
TRBJ2-2 many TRBV7-9 - CASIQGGGQYTGELFF TGTGCCAGCATCCAAGGAGGGGGCCAATATACCGGGGAGCTGTTTTTT
TRBJ2-7 - TRBV29-1 - CSVETNYEQYF TGCAGCGTTGAAACGAACTACGAGCAGTACTTC
TRBJ2-5 - TRBV7-2 TRBD1 CASISGTGQETQYF TGTGCCAGCATCTCCGGGACAGGCCAAGAGACCCAGTACTTC
TRBJ2-5 many TRBV4-3 - CASSQGLVKETQYF TGCGCCAGCAGCCAAGGACTAGTTAAGGAGACCCAGTACTTC
TRBJ2-1 few TRBV11-2 - CASSTPEPSSYNEQFF TGTGCCAGCAGCACCCCGGAGCCTTCCTCCTACAATGAGCAGTTCTTC
TRBJ2-1 few TRBV7-2 TRBD2 CASSSGTSGYYNEQFF TGTGCCAGCAGCTCAGGGACTAGCGGCTACTACAATGAGCAGTTCTTC
TRBJ2-5 few TRBV12-3/TRBV12-4 TRBD1 CASSPTRTGRETQYF TGTGCCAGCAGTCCTACTCGGACAGGGCGAGAGACCCAGTACTTC
TRBJ2-6 few TRBV11-1 - CASSLPRGTGTHSGANVLTF TGTGCCAGCAGCTTACCTAGAGGGACGGGGACCCACTCTGGGGCCAACGTCCTGACTTTC
TRBJ1-1 few TRBV29-1 - CSVERRTEAFF TGCAGCGTTGAGAGGAGGACTGAAGCTTTCTTT
TRBJ1-1 many TRBV5-6 TRBD1 CASSAGQGDTEAFF TGTGCCAGCAGCGCTGGACAGGGCGACACTGAAGCTTTCTTT
TRBJ2-7 few TRBV19 - CASSPPAGEQYF TGTGCCAGTAGTCCCCCGGCGGGTGAGCAGTACTTC
TRBJ1-1 - TRBV12-3/TRBV12-4 - CASTLGDGWNTEAFF TGTGCCAGCACCCTTGGGGACGGTTGGAACACTGAAGCTTTCTTT
TRBJ2-1 few TRBV5-1 TRBD2 CASSAGTSADNEQFF TGCGCCAGCAGCGCTGGGACTAGCGCTGACAATGAGCAGTTCTTC
TRBJ1-4 few TRBV15 - CATSRPQDPRGEKLFF TGTGCCACCAGCAGACCCCAGGACCCCCGTGGTGAAAAACTGTTTTTT
TRBJ2-1 few TRBV18 - CASSPVGHNEQFF TGTGCCAGCTCACCCGTGGGACACAATGAGCAGTTCTTC
TRBJ2-3 - TRBV19 - CASSIEQGMGDTQYF TGTGCCAGTAGTATAGAACAGGGTATGGGGGATACGCAGTATTTT
TRBJ2-1 many TRBV5-1 TRBD1 CASSLFPPGQVYNEQFF TGCGCCAGCAGCTTGTTTCCCCCGGGACAGGTGTACAATGAGCAGTTCTTC
TRBJ2-3 - TRBV4-1 TRBD2 CASSRGGLYTQYF TGTGCCAGCAGCCGGGGGGGCCTCTATACGCAGTATTTT
TRBJ2-7 - TRBV11-2 TRBD2 CASSVPGVAGPYEQYF TGTGCCAGCAGCGTACCGGGGGTAGCGGGGCCCTACGAGCAGTACTTC
TRBJ1-2 few TRBV19 - CASSPTASNYGYTF TGTGCCAGTAGCCCGACAGCTTCTAACTATGGCTACACCTTC
TRBJ1-6 - TRBV25-1 - CASSVGGVPSPLHF TGTGCCAGCAGTGTTGGCGGGGTCCCCTCACCCCTCCACTTT
TRBJ1-5 many TRBV12-3/TRBV12-4 TRBD1 CASSPGFLSPDRDVDQPQHF TGTGCCAGCAGTCCCGGTTTCTTAAGTCCCGACAGGGACGTCGATCAGCCCCAGCATTTT
TRBJ2-1 few TRBV4-2 TRBD2 CASSSVAGGSDEQFF TGTGCCAGCAGCAGTGTAGCGGGGGGTTCTGATGAGCAGTTCTTC
TRBJ2-3 many TRBV5-5 TRBD2 CASISGETSTDTQYF TGTGCCAGCATCAGCGGGGAGACTAGCACAGATACGCAGTATTTT
TRBJ2-1 - TRBV9 TRBD2 CASSAGGGYNEQFF TGTGCCAGCAGCGCCGGCGGGGGGTACAATGAGCAGTTCTTC